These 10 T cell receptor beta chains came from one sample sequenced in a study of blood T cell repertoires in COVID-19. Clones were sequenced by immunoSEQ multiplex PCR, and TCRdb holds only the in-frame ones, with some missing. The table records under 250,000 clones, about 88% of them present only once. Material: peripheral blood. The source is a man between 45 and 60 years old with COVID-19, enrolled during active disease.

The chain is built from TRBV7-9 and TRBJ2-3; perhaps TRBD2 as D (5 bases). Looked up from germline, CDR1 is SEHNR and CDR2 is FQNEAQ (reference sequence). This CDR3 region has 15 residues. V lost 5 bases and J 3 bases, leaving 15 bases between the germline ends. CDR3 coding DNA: TGTGCCAGCAGCGACCGGGATTGGGGTACAGATACGCAGTATTTT. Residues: CASSDRDWGTDTQYF.

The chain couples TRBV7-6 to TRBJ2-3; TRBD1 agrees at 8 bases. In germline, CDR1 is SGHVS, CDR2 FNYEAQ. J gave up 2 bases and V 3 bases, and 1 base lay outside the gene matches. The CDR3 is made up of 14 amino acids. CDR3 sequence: CASSLDRATDTQYF. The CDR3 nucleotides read TGTGCCAGCAGCTTGGACAGGGCCACAGATACGCAGTATTTT.

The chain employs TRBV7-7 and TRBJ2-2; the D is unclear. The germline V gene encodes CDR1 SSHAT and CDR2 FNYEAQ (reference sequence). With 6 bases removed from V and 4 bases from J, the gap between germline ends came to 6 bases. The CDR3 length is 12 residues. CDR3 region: CASSSFTGELFF. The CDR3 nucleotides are TGTGCCAGCAGTTCATTCACCGGGGAGCTGTTTTTT.

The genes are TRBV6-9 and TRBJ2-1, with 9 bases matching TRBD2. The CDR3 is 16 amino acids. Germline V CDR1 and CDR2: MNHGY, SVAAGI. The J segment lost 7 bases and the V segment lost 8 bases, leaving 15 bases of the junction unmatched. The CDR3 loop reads CASFNSGSALRNEQFF. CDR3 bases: TGTGCCAGCTTTAATAGCGGGAGTGCGTTACGGAATGAGCAGTTCTTC.

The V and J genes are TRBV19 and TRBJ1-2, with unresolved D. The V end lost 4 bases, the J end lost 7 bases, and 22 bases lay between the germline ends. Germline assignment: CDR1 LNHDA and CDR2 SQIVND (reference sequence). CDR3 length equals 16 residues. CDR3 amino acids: CASSRGLEGLVTGYTF. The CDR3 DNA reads TGTGCCAGTAGTAGGGGTCTTGAGGGCCTTGTTACTGGCTACACCTTC.

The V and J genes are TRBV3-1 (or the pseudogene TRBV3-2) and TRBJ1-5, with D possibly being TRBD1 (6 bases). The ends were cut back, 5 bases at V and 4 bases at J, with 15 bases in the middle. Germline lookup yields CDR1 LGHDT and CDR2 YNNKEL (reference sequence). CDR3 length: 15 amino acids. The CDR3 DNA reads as TGTGCCAGCAGCACCTCCGGGACACTGAATCAGCCCCAGCATTTT. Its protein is CASSTSGTLNQPQHF.

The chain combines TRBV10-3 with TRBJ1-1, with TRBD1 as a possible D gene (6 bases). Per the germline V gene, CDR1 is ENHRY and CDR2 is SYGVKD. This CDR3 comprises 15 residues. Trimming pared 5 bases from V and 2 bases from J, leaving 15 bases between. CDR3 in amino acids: CAISTGTPRNTEAFF. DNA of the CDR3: TGTGCCATCAGTACCGGGACACCTCGAAACACTGAAGCTTTCTTT.

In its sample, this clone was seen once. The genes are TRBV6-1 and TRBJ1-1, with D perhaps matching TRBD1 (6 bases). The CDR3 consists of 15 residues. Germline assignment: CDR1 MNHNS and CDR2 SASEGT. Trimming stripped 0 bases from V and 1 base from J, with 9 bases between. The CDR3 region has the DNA TGTGCCAGCAGTGAAGCGCGGGGGCAGAACACTGAAGCTTTCTTT. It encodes CASSEARGQNTEAFF.

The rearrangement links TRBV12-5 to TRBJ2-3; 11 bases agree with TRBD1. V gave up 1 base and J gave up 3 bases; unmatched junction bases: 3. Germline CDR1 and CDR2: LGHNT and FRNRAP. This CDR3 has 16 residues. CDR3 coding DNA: TGTGCTAGTGGTTTGGGGACAGGGGGCGCGACAGATACGCAGTATTTT. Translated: CASGLGTGGATDTQYF.

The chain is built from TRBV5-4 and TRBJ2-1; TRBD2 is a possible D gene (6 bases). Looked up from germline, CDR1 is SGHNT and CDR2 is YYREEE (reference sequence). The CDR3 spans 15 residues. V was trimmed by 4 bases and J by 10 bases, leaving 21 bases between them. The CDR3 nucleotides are TGTGCCAGCAGCATGGTGCGTGGGGGGAGACGCGAGCAGTTCTTC. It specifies CASSMVRGGRREQFF.